The next 3 T cell receptor beta chains were all read from a single sample in a study of T cells expressing NK-cell markers. With the 5' RACE reads reprocessed, TCRdb shows one record per CDR3 protein and no DNA. This sample's clone table lists about 140,000 distinct CDR3 sequences. Material for sequencing was blood T cells: a sorted CD56 or NKG2C T cell subset, CD4+ or CD8+ T cells, or bulk PBMC T cells (not recorded which). The receptor source for this set is a man aged 18 to 30 in good health.

The rearrangement links TRBV5-1 to TRBJ1-2. This CDR3 region has 14 residues. Germline CDR1 is SGHRS and CDR2 is YFSETQ. The CDR3 here is CASSLESNSYGYTF.

The chain couples TRBV27 to TRBJ1-1; TCRdb's D gene call, TRBD1, goes unchecked for lack of DNA. The CDR3 sequence is 12 residues long. Germline CDR1 MNHEY, CDR2 SMNVEV (reference sequence). CDR3 region: CASSFPQGEAFF.

This rearrangement joins TRBV14 to TRBJ2-5; TCRdb's assignment of TRBD2 cannot be checked, as there is no DNA. Germline V lookup: CDR1 SGHDN, CDR2 FVKESK. The CDR3 covers 14 residues. The CDR3 reads CASSPTVLRGTQYF.